This T cell receptor beta chain comes out of a study of cytotoxic CD8 clonotypes in ibrutinib-treated CLL. Overall study context: Partial responses totalled roughly 24 and complete responses 2; after median 68 months, about 15 remained remitted and approximately twelve progressed. Study-level points and caveats: Clonality was elevated at ibrutinib response and had returned toward baseline at progression. Public clonotypes occurred uncommonly; on treatment, they contracted or remained stable.

A remark on this clone: The antigen remains unidentified.

Trimming cost V 0 bases and J 4 bases, with 13 bases left between them. The germline CDR1 and CDR2 sequences are SGHRS and YFSETQ. This CDR3 comprises 15 residues. The assay was immunoSEQ multiplex PCR, and TCRdb's table has in-frame clones only and misses some. Of roughly 200,000 clones listed, roughly 73% are singletons. The sample here was PBMCs, taken after 12 months of ibrutinib treatment. This chain connects TRBV5-1 to TRBJ1-1, with unresolved D. The receptor was isolated from a human donor with chronic lymphocytic leukemia. CDR3 bases: TGCGCCAGCAGCTTGGCCGGAGCGGGTTCCACTGAAGCTTTCTTT. Its translation is CASSLAGAGSTEAFF.